This TCR beta chain stems from a study of blood T cell repertoires in COVID-19. V was pared by 2 bases and J by 3 bases, with 14 bases between. From germline, CDR1 is MGHRA and CDR2 YSYEKL. This CDR3 has 16 residues. The table came from immunoSEQ multiplex PCR; TCRdb's copy has only in-frame clones and leaves some out. The sample has 300,000 to 400,000 clones, around 87% seen once; the top ten hold around 0.95%. The TCR originated in a woman aged 25 to 39 with acute COVID-19. The genes are TRBV4-1 and TRBJ1-5; D unresolved. The material sequenced was PBMCs or T cells enriched from blood (not recorded which). CDR3: CASSQTLQRNNQPQHF. The CDR3, as DNA: TGCGCCAGCAGCCAAACTCTCCAACGTAACAATCAGCCCCAGCATTTT.